This TCR beta chain was retrieved from a study of shared clonotypes between healthy human individuals. TCRdb keeps only in-frame clones here, not all; method: immunoSEQ multiplex PCR. The table lists around 430,000 clones, roughly 77% of them singletons. The CDR3 runs to 14 residues. CDR1 is MNHNS and CDR2 is SASEGT in the germline V gene. V lost 8 bases and J 5 bases, leaving 15 bases between the germline ends. The source material was PBMCs. The TCR sequence derives from a middle-aged woman in good health. Some clones in this sample may be carry-over from other donors' samples. The chain joins TRBV6-1 to TRBJ2-2, with D tentatively TRBD1 (5 bases). In DNA, the CDR3 is TGTGCCAGCTTGTGGGGCCACGGGACCGGGGAGCTGTTTTTT. Protein sequence: CASLWGHGTGELFF.